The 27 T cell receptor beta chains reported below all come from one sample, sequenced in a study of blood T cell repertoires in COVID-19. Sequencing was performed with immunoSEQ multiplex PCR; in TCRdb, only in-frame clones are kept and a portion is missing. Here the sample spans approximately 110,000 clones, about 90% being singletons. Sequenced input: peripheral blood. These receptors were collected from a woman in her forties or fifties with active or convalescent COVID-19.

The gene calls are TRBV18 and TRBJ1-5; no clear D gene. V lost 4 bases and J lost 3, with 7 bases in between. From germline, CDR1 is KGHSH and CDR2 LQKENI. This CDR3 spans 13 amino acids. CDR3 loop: CASSRQNNQPQHF. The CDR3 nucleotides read TGTGCCAGCTCACGGCAGAACAATCAGCCCCAGCATTTT.

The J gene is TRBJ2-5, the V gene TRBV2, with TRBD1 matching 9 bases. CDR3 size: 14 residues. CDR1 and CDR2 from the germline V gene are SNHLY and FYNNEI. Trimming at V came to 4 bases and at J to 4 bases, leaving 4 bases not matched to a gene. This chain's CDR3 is CASSGGTGRETQYF. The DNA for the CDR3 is TGTGCCAGCAGTGGCGGGACAGGGAGAGAGACCCAGTACTTC.

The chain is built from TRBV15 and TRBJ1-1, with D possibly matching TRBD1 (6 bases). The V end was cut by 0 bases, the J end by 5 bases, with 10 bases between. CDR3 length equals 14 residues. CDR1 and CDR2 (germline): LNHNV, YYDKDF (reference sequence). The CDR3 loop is CATSREEGGTEAFF. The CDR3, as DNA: TGTGCCACCAGCAGAGAGGAGGGGGGGACTGAAGCTTTCTTT.

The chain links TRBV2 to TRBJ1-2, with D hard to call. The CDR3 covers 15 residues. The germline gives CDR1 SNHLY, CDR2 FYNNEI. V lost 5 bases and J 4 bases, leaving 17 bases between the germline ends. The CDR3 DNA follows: TGTGCCAGCAGTCCTAAGCCGCGGGAGGCCTATGGCTACACCTTC. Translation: CASSPKPREAYGYTF.

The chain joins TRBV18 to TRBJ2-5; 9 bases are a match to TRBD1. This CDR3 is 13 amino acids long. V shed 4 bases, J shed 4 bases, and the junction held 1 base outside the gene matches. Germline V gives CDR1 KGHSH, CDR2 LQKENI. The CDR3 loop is CASSQGQGETQYF. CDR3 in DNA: TGTGCCAGCTCACAGGGACAGGGAGAGACCCAGTACTTC. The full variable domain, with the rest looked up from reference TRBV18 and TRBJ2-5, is NAGVMQNPRHLVRRRGQEARLRCSPMKGHSHVYWYRQLPEEGLKFMVYLQKENIIDESGMPKERFSAEFPKEGPSILRIQQVVRGDSAAYFCASSQGQGETQYFGPGTRLLVL.

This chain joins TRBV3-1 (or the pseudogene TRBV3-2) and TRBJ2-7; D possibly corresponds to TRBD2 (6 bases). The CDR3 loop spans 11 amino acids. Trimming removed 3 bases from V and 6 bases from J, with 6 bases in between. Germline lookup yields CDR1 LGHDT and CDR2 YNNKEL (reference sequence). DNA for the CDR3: TGTGCCAGCAGCCATAGCGGCGAGCAGTACTTC. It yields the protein CASSHSGEQYF.

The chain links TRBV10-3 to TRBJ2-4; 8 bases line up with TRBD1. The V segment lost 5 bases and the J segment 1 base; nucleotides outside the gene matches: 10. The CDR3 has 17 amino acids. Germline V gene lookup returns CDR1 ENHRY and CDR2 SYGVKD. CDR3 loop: CAISKDRVEVAKNIQYF. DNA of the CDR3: TGTGCCATCAGTAAGGACAGGGTGGAGGTGGCCAAAAACATTCAGTACTTC.

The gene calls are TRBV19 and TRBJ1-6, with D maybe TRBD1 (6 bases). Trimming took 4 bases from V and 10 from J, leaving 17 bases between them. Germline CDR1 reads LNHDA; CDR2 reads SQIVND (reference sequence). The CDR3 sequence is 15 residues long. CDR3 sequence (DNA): TGTGCCAGTAGTACAAACAGGGATTCGGGATCACCCCTCCACTTT. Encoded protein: CASSTNRDSGSPLHF.

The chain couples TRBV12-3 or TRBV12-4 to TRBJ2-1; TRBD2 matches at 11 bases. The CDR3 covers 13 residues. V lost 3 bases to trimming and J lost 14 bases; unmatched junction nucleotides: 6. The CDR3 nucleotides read TGTGCCAGCAGTTTCCTAGCGGGAGGCGTAGAGTTCTTC. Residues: CASSFLAGGVEFF.

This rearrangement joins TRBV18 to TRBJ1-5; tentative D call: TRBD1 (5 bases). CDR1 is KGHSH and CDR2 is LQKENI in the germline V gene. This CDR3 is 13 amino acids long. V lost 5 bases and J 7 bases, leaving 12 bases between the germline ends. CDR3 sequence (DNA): TGTGCCAGCTCAGAGGACGGGGGACAGCCCCAGCATTTT. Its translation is CASSEDGGQPQHF.

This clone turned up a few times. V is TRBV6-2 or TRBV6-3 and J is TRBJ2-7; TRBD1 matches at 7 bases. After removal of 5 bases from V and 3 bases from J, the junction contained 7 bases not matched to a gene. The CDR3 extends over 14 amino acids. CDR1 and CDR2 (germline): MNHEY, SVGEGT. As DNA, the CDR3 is TGTGCCAGCAGTGACCCGACAGGGAACTACGAGCAGTACTTC. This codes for CASSDPTGNYEQYF.

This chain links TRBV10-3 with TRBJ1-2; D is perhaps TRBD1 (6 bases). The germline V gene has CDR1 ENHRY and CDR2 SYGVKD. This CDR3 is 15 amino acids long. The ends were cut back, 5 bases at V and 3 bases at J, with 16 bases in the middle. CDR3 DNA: TGTGCCATCAGTTCCCCGGGGGGGCTGTACTATGGCTACACCTTC. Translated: CAISSPGGLYYGYTF.

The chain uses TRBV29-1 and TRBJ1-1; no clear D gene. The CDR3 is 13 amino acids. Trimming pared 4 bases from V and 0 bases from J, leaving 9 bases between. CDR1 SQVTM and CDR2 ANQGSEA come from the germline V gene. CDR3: CSVGEGMNTEAFF. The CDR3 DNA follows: TGCAGCGTTGGGGAGGGCATGAACACTGAAGCTTTCTTT.

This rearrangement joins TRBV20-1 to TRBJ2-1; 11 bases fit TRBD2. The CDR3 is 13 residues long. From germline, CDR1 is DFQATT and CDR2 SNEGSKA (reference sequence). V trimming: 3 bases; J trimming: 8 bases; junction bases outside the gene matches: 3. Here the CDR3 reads CSASGLAGYEQFF. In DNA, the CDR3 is TGCAGTGCTAGTGGACTAGCGGGTTATGAGCAGTTCTTC.

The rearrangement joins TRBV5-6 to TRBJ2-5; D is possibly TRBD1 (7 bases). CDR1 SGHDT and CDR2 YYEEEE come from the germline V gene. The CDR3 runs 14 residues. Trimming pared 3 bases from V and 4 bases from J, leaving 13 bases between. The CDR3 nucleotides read TGTGCCAGCAGCTCGACAGGGCGGGGAGAGACCCAGTACTTC. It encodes CASSSTGRGETQYF.

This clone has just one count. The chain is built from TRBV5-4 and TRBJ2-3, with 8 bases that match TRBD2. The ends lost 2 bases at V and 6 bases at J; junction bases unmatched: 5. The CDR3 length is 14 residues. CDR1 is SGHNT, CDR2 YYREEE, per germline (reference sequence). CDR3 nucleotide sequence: TGTGCCAGCAGCTTCTCACTAGCGGCGGATACGCAGTATTTT. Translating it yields CASSFSLAADTQYF.

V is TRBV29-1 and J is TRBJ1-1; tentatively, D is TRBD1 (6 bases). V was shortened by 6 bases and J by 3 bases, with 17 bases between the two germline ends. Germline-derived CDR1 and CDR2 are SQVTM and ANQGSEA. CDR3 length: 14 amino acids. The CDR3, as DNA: TGCAGCGTCGCGACATTGACAGGCGACACTGAAGCTTTCTTT. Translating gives CSVATLTGDTEAFF.

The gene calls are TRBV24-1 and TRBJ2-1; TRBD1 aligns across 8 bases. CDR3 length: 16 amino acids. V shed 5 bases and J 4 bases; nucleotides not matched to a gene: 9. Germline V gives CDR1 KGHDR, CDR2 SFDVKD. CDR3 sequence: CATSGRTGSLYNEQFF. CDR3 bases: TGTGCCACCAGTGGCAGGACAGGGTCCTTATACAATGAGCAGTTCTTC.

The CDR3 DNA reads as TGTGCCAGCCGCGGTCTGCAGCGGGGCACAGATACGCAGTATTTT. Amino acid sequence: CASRGLQRGTDTQYF. The chain employs TRBV2 and TRBJ2-3; perhaps TRBD2 as D (6 bases). The CDR3 spans 15 residues. From germline, CDR1 is SNHLY and CDR2 FYNNEI. The germline V and J ends were trimmed by 8 bases and 1 base, with 16 bases remaining between them.

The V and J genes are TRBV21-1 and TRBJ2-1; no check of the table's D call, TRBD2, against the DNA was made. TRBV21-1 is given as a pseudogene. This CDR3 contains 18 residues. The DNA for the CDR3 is TGTGCCAGCAGACCTAAAGCTGTGACGGGAGGTCCCTACAATGAGCAGTTCTTC. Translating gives CASRPKAVTGGPYNEQFF.

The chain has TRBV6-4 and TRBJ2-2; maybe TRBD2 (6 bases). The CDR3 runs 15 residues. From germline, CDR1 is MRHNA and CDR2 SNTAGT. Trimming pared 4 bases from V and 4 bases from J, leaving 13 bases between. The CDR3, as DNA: TGTGCCAGCAGTGTGGACGGGAGTACCACCGGGGAGCTGTTTTTT. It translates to CASSVDGSTTGELFF.

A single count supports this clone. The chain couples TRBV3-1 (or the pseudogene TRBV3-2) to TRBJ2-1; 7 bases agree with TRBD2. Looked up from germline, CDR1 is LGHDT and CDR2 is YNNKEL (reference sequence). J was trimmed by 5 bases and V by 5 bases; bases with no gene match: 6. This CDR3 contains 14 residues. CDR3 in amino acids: CASSYLLADNEQFF. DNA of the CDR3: TGTGCCAGCAGCTACTTGCTAGCGGACAATGAGCAGTTCTTC.

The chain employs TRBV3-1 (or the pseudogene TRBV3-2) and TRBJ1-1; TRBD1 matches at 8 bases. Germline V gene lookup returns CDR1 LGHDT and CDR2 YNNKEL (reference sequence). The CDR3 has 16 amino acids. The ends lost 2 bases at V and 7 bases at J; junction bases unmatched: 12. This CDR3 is CASSQKSGGGLNEAFF. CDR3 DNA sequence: TGTGCCAGCAGCCAAAAATCAGGGGGCGGACTGAATGAAGCTTTCTTT.

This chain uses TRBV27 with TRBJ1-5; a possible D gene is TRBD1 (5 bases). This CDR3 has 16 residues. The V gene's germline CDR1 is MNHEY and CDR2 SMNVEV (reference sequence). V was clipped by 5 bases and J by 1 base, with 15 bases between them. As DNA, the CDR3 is TGTGCCAGCAGTGGGGGTTGGGGGGGGAGCAATCAGCCCCAGCATTTT. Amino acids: CASSGGWGGSNQPQHF.

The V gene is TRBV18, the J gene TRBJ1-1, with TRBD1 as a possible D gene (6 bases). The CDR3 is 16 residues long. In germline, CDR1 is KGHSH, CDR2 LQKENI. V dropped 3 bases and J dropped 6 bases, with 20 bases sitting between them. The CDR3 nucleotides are TGTGCCAGCTCACCTGCCAATTCTCAGGGGAGCTCTGAAGCTTTCTTT. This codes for CASSPANSQGSSEAFF. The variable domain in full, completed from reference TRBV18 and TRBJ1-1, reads NAGVMQNPRHLVRRRGQEARLRCSPMKGHSHVYWYRQLPEEGLKFMVYLQKENIIDESGMPKERFSAEFPKEGPSILRIQQVVRGDSAAYFCASSPANSQGSSEAFFGQGTRLTVV.

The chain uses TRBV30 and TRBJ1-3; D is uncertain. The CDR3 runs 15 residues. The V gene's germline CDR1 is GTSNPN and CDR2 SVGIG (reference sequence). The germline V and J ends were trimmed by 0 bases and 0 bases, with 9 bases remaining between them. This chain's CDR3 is CAWSVIRSSGNTIYF. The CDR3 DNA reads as TGTGCCTGGAGTGTAATCCGGAGCTCTGGAAACACCATATATTTT.

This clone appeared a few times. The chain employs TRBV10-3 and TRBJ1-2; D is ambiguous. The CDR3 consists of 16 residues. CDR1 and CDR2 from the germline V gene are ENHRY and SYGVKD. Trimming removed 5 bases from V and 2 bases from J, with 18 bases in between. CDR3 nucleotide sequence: TGTGCCATCAGTCCTCCTTCTATTAGAGAGAACTATGGCTACACCTTC. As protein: CAISPPSIRENYGYTF.